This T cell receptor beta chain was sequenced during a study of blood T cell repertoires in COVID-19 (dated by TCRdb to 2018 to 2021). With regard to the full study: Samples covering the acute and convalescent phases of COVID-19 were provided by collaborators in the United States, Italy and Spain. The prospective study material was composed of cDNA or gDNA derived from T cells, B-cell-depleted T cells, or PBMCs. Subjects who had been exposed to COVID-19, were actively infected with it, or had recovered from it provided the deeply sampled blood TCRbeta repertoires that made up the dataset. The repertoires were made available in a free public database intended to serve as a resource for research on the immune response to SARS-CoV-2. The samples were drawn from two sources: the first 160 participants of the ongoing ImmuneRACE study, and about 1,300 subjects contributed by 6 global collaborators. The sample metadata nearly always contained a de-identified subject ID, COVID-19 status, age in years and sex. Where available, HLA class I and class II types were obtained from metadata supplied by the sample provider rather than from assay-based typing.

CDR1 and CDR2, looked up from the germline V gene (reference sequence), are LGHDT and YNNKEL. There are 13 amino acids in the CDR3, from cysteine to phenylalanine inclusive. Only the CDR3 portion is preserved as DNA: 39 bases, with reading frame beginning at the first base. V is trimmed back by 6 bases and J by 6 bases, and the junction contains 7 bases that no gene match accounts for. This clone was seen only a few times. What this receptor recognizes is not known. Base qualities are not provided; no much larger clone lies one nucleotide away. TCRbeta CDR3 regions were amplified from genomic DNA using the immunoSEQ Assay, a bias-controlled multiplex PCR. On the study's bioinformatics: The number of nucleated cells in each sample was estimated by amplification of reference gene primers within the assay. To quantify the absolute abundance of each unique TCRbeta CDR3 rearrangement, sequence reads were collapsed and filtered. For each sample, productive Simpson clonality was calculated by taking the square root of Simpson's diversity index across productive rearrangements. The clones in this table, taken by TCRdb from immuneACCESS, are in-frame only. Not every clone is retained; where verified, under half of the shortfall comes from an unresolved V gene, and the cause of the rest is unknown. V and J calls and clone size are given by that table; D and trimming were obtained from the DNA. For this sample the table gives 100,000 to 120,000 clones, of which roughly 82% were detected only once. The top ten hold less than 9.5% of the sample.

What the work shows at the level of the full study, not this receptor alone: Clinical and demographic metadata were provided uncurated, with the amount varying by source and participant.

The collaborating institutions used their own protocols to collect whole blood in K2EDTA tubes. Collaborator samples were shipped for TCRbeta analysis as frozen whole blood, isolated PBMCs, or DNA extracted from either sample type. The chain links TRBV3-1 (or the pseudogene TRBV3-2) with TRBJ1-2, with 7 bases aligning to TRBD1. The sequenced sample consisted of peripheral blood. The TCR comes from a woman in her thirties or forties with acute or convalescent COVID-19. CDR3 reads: CASRSNRGHGYTF. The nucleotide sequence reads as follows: TGTGCCAGCAGGTCGAACAGGGGCCATGGCTACACCTTC.